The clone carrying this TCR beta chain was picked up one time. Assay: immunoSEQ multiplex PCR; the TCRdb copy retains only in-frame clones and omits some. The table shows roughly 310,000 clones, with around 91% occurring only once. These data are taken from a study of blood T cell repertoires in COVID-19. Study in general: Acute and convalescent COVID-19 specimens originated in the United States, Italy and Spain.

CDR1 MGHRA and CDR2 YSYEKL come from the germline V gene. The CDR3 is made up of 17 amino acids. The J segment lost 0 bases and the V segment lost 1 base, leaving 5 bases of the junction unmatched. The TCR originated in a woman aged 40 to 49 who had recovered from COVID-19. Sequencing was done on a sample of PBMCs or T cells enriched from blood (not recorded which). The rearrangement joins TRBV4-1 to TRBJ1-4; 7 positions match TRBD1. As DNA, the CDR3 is TGCGCCAGCAGCCAAGTTTTCCAGGGGGCAACTAATGAAAAACTGTTTTTT. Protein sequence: CASSQVFQGATNEKLFF.